Only a few counts were recorded for the clone carrying this TCR beta chain. Antigen unknown. Since all of the isolated RNA was reverse transcribed, expressed TCRB transcripts were what got sequenced. The method was immunoSEQ multiplex PCR; TCRdb's version includes in-frame clones alone and lacks a portion of them. Of 300,000 to 350,000 clones detected, around 8.5% appear once; the ten largest clones hold 0.95% to 1.1%. Germline CDR1 reads SGHDT; CDR2 reads YYEEEE. CDR3 length: 13 amino acids. V was cut by 1 base and J by 9 bases, with 8 bases left in between. This entry is derived from a study of beta chain features in type 1 diabetes. In the study overall: Patients looked much like healthy donors when it came to age, gender and cell yields. Sorted cells from all samples, numbering 95 million to 140 million, were examined.

Via the markers CD45RO/CCR7/CD25/CD127/CD95/CD27, stem cell-like memory, regulatory, central memory and naive CD4+ cells were sorted. Study-level results: More deletions and fewer insertions at VDJ junctions were found in patients with type 1 diabetes. Among patients with Type 1 diabetes, TCRB CDR3s were moderately but significantly shorter in every one of the four CD4+ subsets.

Input material: central memory CD4+ T cells from blood. This chain joins TRBV5-6 and TRBJ1-6; no firm D call. The source is a man aged 25-45 years with type 1 diabetes. CDR3 residues: CASSLIRGSPLHF. CDR3 sequence (DNA): TGTGCCAGCAGCTTGATTCGCGGTTCACCCCTCCACTTT.